This T cell receptor beta chain was profiled in a study of cytomegalovirus exposure and HLA in healthy donors. Notes on the study in general: Under in vitro conditions, a few CMV-associated chains were confirmed as specific for CMV antigens. Researchers catalogued 160 or so TCR beta chains as cytomegalovirus-associated. Using the classifier, cytomegalovirus status was reportedly diagnosed with high specificity and sensitivity.

V was pared by 2 bases and J by 0 bases, with 4 bases of the junction left unmatched. Germline V gene data show CDR1 as MNHEY and CDR2 as SMNVEV (reference sequence). The CDR3 consists of 16 residues. This clone was observed a few times. Its antigen is currently unknown. Other nucleotide sequences from this sample produce the same CDR3. The method was immunoSEQ multiplex PCR; TCRdb's version includes in-frame clones alone and lacks a portion of them. The table lists nearly 200,000 clones, approximately 82% of them singletons. The rearrangement joins TRBV27 to TRBJ2-7, with TRBD2 identical over 10 bases. This TCR came from a woman aged 25 to 39 in good health and CMV-seropositive. The sample consisted of PBMCs. CDR3: CASSLIAGGPSYEQYF. In DNA form, the CDR3 reads TGTGCCAGCAGTTTAATAGCGGGGGGACCCTCCTACGAGCAGTACTTC.